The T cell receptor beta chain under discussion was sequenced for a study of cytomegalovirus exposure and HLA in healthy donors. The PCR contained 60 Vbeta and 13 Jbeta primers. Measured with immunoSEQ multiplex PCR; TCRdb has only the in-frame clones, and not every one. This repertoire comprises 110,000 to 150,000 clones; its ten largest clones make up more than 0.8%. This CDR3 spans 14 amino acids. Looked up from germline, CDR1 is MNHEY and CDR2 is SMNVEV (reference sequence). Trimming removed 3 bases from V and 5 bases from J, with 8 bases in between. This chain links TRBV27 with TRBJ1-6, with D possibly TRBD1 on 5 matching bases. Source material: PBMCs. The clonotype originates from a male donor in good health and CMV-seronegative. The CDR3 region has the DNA TGTGCCAGCAGTTTTGACAGCCATAATTCACCCCTCCACTTT. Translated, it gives CASSFDSHNSPLHF.